This TCR beta chain was captured by sequencing in a study of T cell responses to AZD1222 COVID-19 vaccine. The CDR3 length is 15 residues. The germline V gene encodes CDR1 LNHNV and CDR2 YYDKDF (reference sequence). Trimming pared 1 base from V and 0 bases from J, leaving 10 bases between. As for this clone: Antigen unknown.

The table came from immunoSEQ multiplex PCR; TCRdb's copy has only in-frame clones and leaves some out. The table records some 140,000 clones, 90% of them present only once. Study-wide findings and caveats: Clonal diversity was possibly underestimated, and the donors were mostly white British, with more females.

The clonotype was recovered from an adult in good health. The gene calls are TRBV15 and TRBJ2-7; D might be TRBD1 or TRBD2, each matching 6 bases. This sample comprised peripheral blood, obtained on day 0 of AZD1222 vaccination. This CDR3 reads CATSRGGGGSYEQYF. The DNA of the CDR3 is TGTGCCACCAGCAGAGGCGGAGGGGGCTCCTACGAGCAGTACTTC.